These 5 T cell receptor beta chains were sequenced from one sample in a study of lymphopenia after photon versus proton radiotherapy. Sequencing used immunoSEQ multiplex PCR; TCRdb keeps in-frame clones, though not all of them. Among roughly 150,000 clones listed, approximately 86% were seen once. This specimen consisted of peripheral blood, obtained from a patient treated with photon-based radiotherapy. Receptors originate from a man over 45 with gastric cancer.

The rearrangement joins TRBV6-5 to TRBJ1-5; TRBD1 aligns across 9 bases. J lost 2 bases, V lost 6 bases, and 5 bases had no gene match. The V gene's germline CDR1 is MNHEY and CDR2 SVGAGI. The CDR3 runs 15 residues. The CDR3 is CASSRGQGGNQPQHF. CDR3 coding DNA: TGTGCCAGCAGCCGGGGACAGGGTGGCAATCAGCCCCAGCATTTT.

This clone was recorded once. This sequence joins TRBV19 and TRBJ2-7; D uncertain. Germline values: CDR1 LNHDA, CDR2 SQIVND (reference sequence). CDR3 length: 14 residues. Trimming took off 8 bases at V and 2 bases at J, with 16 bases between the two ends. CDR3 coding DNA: TGTGCCAGTCGAGACACCCGGCCTACCTACGAGCAGTACTTC. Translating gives CASRDTRPTYEQYF.

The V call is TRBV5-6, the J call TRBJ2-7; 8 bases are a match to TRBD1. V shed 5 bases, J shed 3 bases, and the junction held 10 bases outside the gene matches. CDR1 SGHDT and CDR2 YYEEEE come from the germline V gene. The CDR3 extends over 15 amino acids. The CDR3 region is CASRTTGGSDYEQYF. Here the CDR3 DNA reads TGTGCCAGCAGGACAACAGGGGGATCCGACTACGAGCAGTACTTC.

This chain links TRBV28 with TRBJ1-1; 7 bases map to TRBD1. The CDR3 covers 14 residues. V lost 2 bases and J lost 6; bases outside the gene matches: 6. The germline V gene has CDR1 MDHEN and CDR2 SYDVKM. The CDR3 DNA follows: TGTGCCAGCAGTTTACATCCAGGGGGACCTGAAGCTTTCTTT. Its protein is CASSLHPGGPEAFF.

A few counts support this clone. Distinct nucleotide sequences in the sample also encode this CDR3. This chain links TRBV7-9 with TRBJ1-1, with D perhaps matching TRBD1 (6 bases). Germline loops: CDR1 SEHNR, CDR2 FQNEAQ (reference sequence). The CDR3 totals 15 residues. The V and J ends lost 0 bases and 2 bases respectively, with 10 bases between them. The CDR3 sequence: CASSLAAGGNTEAFF. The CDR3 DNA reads TGTGCCAGCAGCTTAGCAGCGGGGGGCAACACTGAAGCTTTCTTT.